The 20 T cell receptor beta chains below were found in one sample sequenced in a study of regulatory T cells in long-lasting Graves disease (dated by TCRdb to the early 2020s). Library construction relied on multiplex PCR. Sequenced using an Illumina HiSeq 4000. TCR beta libraries were built with iRepertoire HTBI primers and Arm-PCR amplification of CDR3 regions. TCRdb ran its own pipeline on the public reads, namely fastp trimming at Q25 and MiXCR clone calling, and kept in-frame beta chains. Duplicate CDR3 protein sequences are folded into a single record with the most common DNA and genes. The sample includes about 430,000 distinct CDR3 sequences, with 14% to 15% observed a single time. Approximately 7.8% of the sample comes from the top ten. The time point label on this specimen signifies: newly diagnosed GD, antithyroid drugs for less than 3 months. For both TCR sequencing and RNA sequencing, RNA was extracted from PBMCs using TRIzol.

The sample was also reused in another study, on T cells in Graves' hyperthyroidism and ophthalmopathy.

The sequenced sample was peripheral blood mononuclear cells (PBMCs), obtained at new diagnosis, from a patient treated with antithyroid drugs. Source of these receptors: a woman between 40 and 50 years old with Graves disease. Donor details come from another sample of the same person, matched by shared clones.

This clonotype was counted ten times or more. The chain couples TRBV11-2 to TRBJ1-5, with D uncertain. Per the germline V gene, CDR1 is SGHAT and CDR2 is FQNNGV. This CDR3 has 15 amino acids. V was pared by 1 base and J by 0 bases, with 7 bases between. CDR3 in DNA: TGTGCCAGCAGCTTAGGGTCGGATAGCAATCAGCCCCAGCATTTT. Amino acid sequence: CASSLGSDSNQPQHF.

This clonotype turned up a few times. The chain uses TRBV15 and TRBJ1-2, with 7 bases that match TRBD1. J lost 2 bases, V lost 4 bases, and 7 bases had no gene match. Looked up from germline, CDR1 is LNHNV and CDR2 is YYDKDF (reference sequence). The CDR3 covers 15 residues. As DNA, the CDR3 is TGTGCCACCAGCACCTGGGACAGCCGAAACTATGGCTACACCTTC. Amino acids: CATSTWDSRNYGYTF.

This clonotype was detected many times. The chain combines TRBV12-3 or TRBV12-4 with TRBJ1-5; tentatively, D is TRBD1 (6 bases). Between the trimmed V and J ends, which lost 2 bases and 5 bases, there was a span of 13 bases. The CDR3 spans 15 residues. CDR3: CASSLRGAGYQPQHF. For the CDR3, the DNA is TGTGCCAGCAGTTTAAGGGGGGCCGGATATCAGCCCCAGCATTTT.

This clonotype was seen many times. J is TRBJ2-5 and V is TRBV3-1, with D perhaps matching TRBD1 (7 bases). The CDR3 spans 14 residues. Trimming took off 3 bases at V and 9 bases at J, with 17 bases between the two ends. Germline assignment: CDR1 LGHDT and CDR2 YNNKEL (reference sequence). In DNA, the CDR3 is TGTGCCAGCAGCCACGCAGGGGGGCCCCCTGCCCAGTACTTC. Its translation: CASSHAGGPPAQYF.

The DNA for the CDR3 is TGTGCCAGTAGCCACGGGAGGAGTAATCAGCCCCAGCATTTT. Amino acid sequence: CASSHGRSNQPQHF. J is TRBJ1-5 and V is TRBV19; D unresolved. Germline CDR1 reads LNHDA; CDR2 reads SQIVND (reference sequence). The CDR3 extends over 14 amino acids. V was pared by 6 bases and J by 4 bases, with 13 bases between.

The chain carries TRBV18 and TRBJ2-3, with 7 bases identical to TRBD1. Unmatched junction bases numbered 7, after V lost 3 bases and J lost 4 bases. Germline CDR1 is KGHSH and CDR2 is LQKENI. The CDR3 is 15 amino acids. CDR3 amino acids: CASSPPRQGADTQYF. The CDR3 DNA sequence: TGTGCCAGCTCACCCCCTAGACAGGGAGCAGATACGCAGTATTTT.

This clonotype was detected only a few times. The rearrangement joins TRBV19 to TRBJ2-7; possibly TRBD2 for D (6 bases). The CDR3 loop spans 15 amino acids. V lost 5 bases and J 3 bases, leaving 17 bases between the germline ends. The germline gives CDR1 LNHDA, CDR2 SQIVND (reference sequence). The CDR3 here is CASSFLGGSDYEQYF. The CDR3 bases are TGTGCCAGTAGTTTCCTGGGGGGATCGGACTACGAGCAGTACTTC.

This clonotype came up many times. The rearrangement joins TRBV11-2 to TRBJ2-5; 8 bases match TRBD1. The V and J ends lost 4 bases and 1 base, in that order; junction bases with no gene match: 8. Germline V gene lookup returns CDR1 SGHAT and CDR2 FQNNGV. The length of the CDR3 is 16 residues. The CDR3 here is CASSSAGQDIQETQYF. In DNA, the CDR3 is TGTGCCAGCAGCTCGGCGGGACAGGACATCCAAGAGACCCAGTACTTC.

Ten or more counts support this clonotype. The genes are TRBV3-1 and TRBJ2-7; 8 bases fit TRBD2. Germline CDR1 reads LGHDT; CDR2 reads YNNKEL (reference sequence). The CDR3 has 14 amino acids. V trimming: 4 bases; J trimming: 6 bases; junction bases outside the gene matches: 8. The CDR3 loop reads CASSRERESPEQYF. DNA of the CDR3: TGTGCCAGCAGCCGCGAGCGGGAGTCCCCCGAGCAGTACTTC.

This clonotype was picked up many times. The chain employs TRBV4-3 and TRBJ2-3; D call uncertain. Per germline, CDR1 LGHNA and CDR2 YSLEER. V dropped 1 base and J dropped 6 bases, with 17 bases sitting between them. The CDR3 runs to 16 residues. CDR3 coding DNA: TGCGCCAGCAGCCAAGGGGTGGAAGGGCGAGCGGATACGCAGTATTTT. This encodes CASSQGVEGRADTQYF.

This chain uses TRBV11-2 with TRBJ2-7, with 11 nucleotides matching TRBD2. The length of the CDR3 is 15 residues. Germline CDR1 reads SGHAT; CDR2 reads FQNNGV. Trimming took 5 bases from V and 6 from J; bases not matched to a gene: 9. In nucleotides, the CDR3 is TGTGCCAGCAGCCCCCGGACTAGCGGGCTCTGCGAGCAGTACTTC. Translation gives CASSPRTSGLCEQYF.

The sample holds a few counts of this clonotype. With a much larger clone just one base away, this may be a read error. Lacking the conserved final phenylalanine or tryptophan, this CDR3 likely reflects a read error. The CDR3 sequence: CASSPRAGLAGIETQYV. CDR3 sequence (DNA): TGTGCCAGCAGCCCTAGAGCGGGACTAGCGGGAATAGAGACCCAGTACGTC. This chain connects TRBV28 to TRBJ2-5, with TRBD2 matching 13 bases. This CDR3 is built from 17 residues. After removal of 6 bases from V and 4 bases from J, the junction contained 11 bases not matched to a gene. Germline-derived CDR1 and CDR2 are MDHEN and SYDVKM.

The chain is built from TRBV30 and TRBJ1-1; 9 positions agree with TRBD1. Germline V gene sequence: CDR1 GTSNPN, CDR2 SVGIG (reference sequence). This CDR3 has 13 amino acids. The junction had 5 bases not matched to a gene; V was cut back by 6 bases and J by 3 bases. CDR3 sequence reads: CACKQGADTEAFF. In DNA, the CDR3 is TGTGCCTGCAAACAGGGGGCGGACACTGAAGCTTTCTTT.

This clonotype was found many times. The chain is built from TRBV12-3 or TRBV12-4 and TRBJ2-3; TRBD2 matches at 8 bases. J gave up 4 bases and V 8 bases, and 14 bases lay outside the gene matches. The CDR3 sequence is 16 residues long. The DNA for the CDR3 is TGTGCCAGCGCATTTGACGTAAGAGCGGGAGCAGATACGCAGTATTTT. It translates to CASAFDVRAGADTQYF.

This clonotype was seen ten or more times. This chain connects TRBV28 to TRBJ2-5; TRBD2 is a possible D gene (6 bases). The CDR3 runs 18 residues. Germline CDR1 is MDHEN and CDR2 is SYDVKM. V was trimmed by 2 bases and J by 5 bases, leaving 24 bases between them. The CDR3 DNA follows: TGTGCCAGCAGTTTACTGTCCCGGGACTCCGTCCCATGGGAGACCCAGTACTTC. It yields the protein CASSLLSRDSVPWETQYF. The full variable domain, in which reference TRBV28 and TRBJ2-5 provide the parts outside the CDR3, is DVKVTQSSRYLVKRTGEKVFLECVQDMDHENMFWYRQDPGLGLRLIYFSYDVKMKEKGDIPEGYSVSREKKERFSLILESASTNQTSMYLCASSLLSRDSVPWETQYFGPGTRLLVL.

This clonotype has a handful of counts. The CDR3 does not end in the conserved phenylalanine or tryptophan, so this is likely a read error. V gene TRBV3-1 combines with J gene TRBJ2-7; TRBD2 agrees at 7 bases. The CDR3 runs 13 residues. Germline values: CDR1 LGHDT, CDR2 YNNKEL (reference sequence). J was trimmed by 6 bases and V by 4 bases; bases with no gene match: 6. CDR3 sequence reads: CASSRFGGVEQYS. The CDR3 DNA is TGTGCCAGCAGCCGGTTTGGGGGGGTCGAGCAGTACTCC.

This clonotype was seen many times. The V and J genes are TRBV29-1 and TRBJ2-5; TRBD1 matches 7 bases. Per germline, CDR1 SQVTM and CDR2 ANQGSEA. The CDR3 covers 14 residues. The V segment lost 3 bases and the J segment 5 bases; nucleotides outside the gene matches: 9. The CDR3 DNA follows: TGCAGCGTTGACTTCCAGGGACAGTTGGAGACCCAGTACTTC. Amino acid sequence: CSVDFQGQLETQYF.

This clonotype was detected ten times or more. This chain joins TRBV11-2 and TRBJ2-1, with TRBD1 as a possible D gene (6 bases). Germline assignment: CDR1 SGHAT and CDR2 FQNNGV. The ends were cut back, 5 bases at V and 2 bases at J, with 13 bases in the middle. The CDR3 is made up of 15 amino acids. CDR3 sequence: CASSRRGTTYNEQFF. DNA for the CDR3: TGTGCCAGCAGCCGCAGGGGCACCACCTACAATGAGCAGTTCTTC.

At least ten counts were recorded for this clonotype. V is TRBV9 and J is TRBJ2-5; a possible D gene is TRBD1 (6 bases). V dropped 4 bases and J dropped 0 bases, with 10 bases sitting between them. The germline V gene has CDR1 SGDLS and CDR2 YYNGEE. The CDR3 consists of 14 residues. CDR3 residues: CASSTTGNQETQYF. For the CDR3, the DNA is TGTGCCAGCAGCACCACAGGGAACCAAGAGACCCAGTACTTC.

The chain has TRBV10-3 and TRBJ1-1; TRBD1 aligns across 9 bases. V trimming: 2 bases; J trimming: 1 base; junction bases outside the gene matches: 11. This CDR3 comprises 18 residues. CDR1 and CDR2 (germline): ENHRY, SYGVKD. DNA for the CDR3: TGTGCCATCAGTGAGGTTTGGGGACAGGGAGTTCGGAACACTGAAGCTTTCTTT. Protein: CAISEVWGQGVRNTEAFF.